The rows below give T cell receptor beta chains drawn from one sample of a study of T cell responses to AZD1222 COVID-19 vaccine. The repertoire was sequenced with immunoSEQ multiplex PCR; TCRdb's copy has only in-frame clones and lacks some. The sample has about 19,000 clones; roughly 80% are singletons. The sample in question was peripheral blood, obtained 28 days after the second AZD1222 dose. The receptors shown here come from an adult who received the AZD1222 COVID-19 vaccine. The CDR3 runs from the conserved cysteine through the conserved F or W. The D gene is left open where the match is weak. Size tells how often a clone was seen (once, few, many) or the class of an expanded clone, and some rows leave it out.

>TRBV3-1/TRBV3-2|-|-|TRBJ2-7
CASSGVLRDLTYEQYF
TGTGCCAGCTCGGGTGTCTTAAGGGACCTCACCTACGAGCAGTACTTC
>TRBV11-3|TRBD1|-|TRBJ1-1
CASSLASTGRGMNTEAFF
TGTGCCAGCAGCTTAGCGTCGACAGGGAGAGGGATGAACACTGAAGCTTTCTTT
>TRBV19|-|few|TRBJ2-7
CASSIELQGYEQYF
TGTGCCAGTAGTATAGAGCTACAGGGCTACGAGCAGTACTTC
>TRBV29-1|TRBD1|-|TRBJ2-5
CSVQGGQGAETQYF
TGCAGCGTTCAGGGCGGACAGGGGGCAGAGACCCAGTACTTC
>TRBV27|TRBD1|few|TRBJ2-7
CASSTKERTGAYEQYF
TGTGCCAGCAGCACTAAGGAGAGGACAGGTGCCTACGAGCAGTACTTC
>TRBV5-8|-|-|TRBJ2-1
CASSFGLGQFF
TGTGCCAGCAGCTTCGGACTGGGGCAGTTCTTC
>TRBV19|-|-|TRBJ1-6
CATRKSSYNSPLHF
TGTGCCACCAGAAAGAGCTCCTATAATTCACCCCTCCACTTT
>TRBV29-1|-|-|TRBJ2-3
CSLTGRGSTDTQYF
TGCAGCCTTACAGGACGGGGCAGCACAGATACGCAGTATTTT
>TRBV5-8|TRBD1|-|TRBJ2-3
CASSFGTGTDTQYF
TGTGCCAGCAGCTTCGGGACAGGGACAGATACGCAGTATTTT
>TRBV9|-|-|TRBJ1-1
CASSVAGHNAEAFF
TGTGCCAGCAGCGTAGCTGGGCACAACGCTGAAGCTTTCTTT
>TRBV30|TRBD1|few|TRBJ1-2
CAWSPGQGAGGYTF
TGTGCCTGGAGCCCAGGACAGGGGGCAGGGGGCTACACCTTC
>TRBV14|-|-|TRBJ1-3
CASSQDIGFSGNTIYF
TGTGCCAGCAGCCAAGACATAGGATTCTCTGGAAACACCATATATTTT
>TRBV5-1|TRBD2|once|TRBJ2-1
CASSLVAGGDNEQFF
TGCGCCAGCAGCTTGGTAGCGGGAGGGGACAATGAGCAGTTCTTC
>TRBV19|TRBD1|-|TRBJ1-1
CASTRQGLNTEAFF
TGTGCCAGTACCCGACAGGGACTGAACACTGAAGCTTTCTTT
>TRBV18|-|-|TRBJ2-5
CASSPPSGQETQYF
TGTGCCAGCTCACCACCTAGCGGCCAAGAGACCCAGTACTTC
>TRBV18|TRBD1|-|TRBJ2-2
CASSPPGRGLNTGELFF
TGTGCCAGCTCACCACCGGGCAGGGGGCTTAACACCGGGGAGCTGTTTTTT
>TRBV5-6|-|-|TRBJ1-4
CASSLAAVGDTEKLFF
TGTGCCAGCAGCTTGGCCGCGGTAGGGGATACTGAAAAACTGTTTTTT
>TRBV7-9|-|-|TRBJ1-6
CASSLSIEGNSPLHF
TGTGCCAGCAGCTTGAGTATCGAGGGAAATTCACCCCTCCACTTT
>TRBV24-1|-|-|TRBJ2-5
CATSDAMGAGETQYF
TGTGCCACCAGTGATGCCATGGGGGCGGGGGAGACCCAGTACTTC
>TRBV12-3/TRBV12-4|-|-|TRBJ2-7
CASSRSSYEQYF
TGTGCCAGCAGTCGCAGCTCCTACGAGCAGTACTTC
>TRBV7-9|TRBD2|-|TRBJ2-7
CASSSDRWAGEDEQYF
TGTGCCAGCAGCTCTGATCGGTGGGCGGGAGAGGACGAGCAGTACTTC
>TRBV12-5|-|-|TRBJ1-4
CASGVGFRANEKLFF
TGTGCTAGTGGTGTGGGGTTTAGGGCTAATGAAAAACTGTTTTTT
>TRBV5-4|-|-|TRBJ1-1
CASSGDLNTEAFF
TGTGCCAGCAGCGGGGACTTGAACACTGAAGCTTTCTTT
>TRBV27|-|-|TRBJ2-7
CASSLATPRDVAYEQYF
TGTGCCAGCAGTTTGGCTACCCCCCGGGACGTAGCCTACGAGCAGTACTTC
>TRBV7-9|-|-|TRBJ1-4
CASSVKQGAEKLFF
TGTGCCAGCAGCGTAAAACAGGGAGCTGAAAAACTGTTTTTT
>TRBV27|TRBD1|once|TRBJ2-2
CASSPLGQGNTGELFF
TGTGCCAGCAGTCCTCTGGGACAGGGGAACACCGGGGAGCTGTTTTTT
>TRBV18|-|-|TRBJ1-1
CASSPSGLTNTEAFF
TGTGCCAGCTCACCTTCGGGGCTGACAAACACTGAAGCTTTCTTT
>TRBV23-1|-|few|TRBJ1-3
CASSLPIWGMDGNTIYF
TGCGCCAGCAGTCTCCCCATTTGGGGGATGGATGGAAACACCATATATTTT
>TRBV4-3|TRBD1|-|TRBJ1-2
CASSQETGFRGYTF
TGCGCCAGCAGCCAAGAGACAGGGTTTCGGGGCTACACCTTC
>TRBV7-2|-|-|TRBJ1-2
CASSLIVFSNYGYTF
TGTGCCAGCAGCTTAATTGTCTTTTCTAACTATGGCTACACCTTC
>TRBV14|TRBD1|-|TRBJ2-1
CASSRGQGLAYNEQFF
TGTGCCAGCAGCCGAGGACAGGGATTAGCCTACAATGAGCAGTTCTTC
>TRBV10-3|TRBD2|-|TRBJ2-2
CAISESNSGGYGELFF
TGTGCCATCAGTGAGTCCAATAGCGGGGGCTACGGGGAGCTGTTTTTT
>TRBV7-3|-|-|TRBJ2-1
CASSAVGTPHLNNEQFF
TGTGCCAGCAGTGCGGTCGGGACTCCTCATCTAAACAATGAGCAGTTCTTC